This entry concerns a single T cell receptor (beta chain). This CDR3 has 15 amino acids. The germline gives CDR1 SEHNR, CDR2 FQNEAQ (reference sequence). V lost 3 bases to trimming and J lost 7 bases; unmatched junction nucleotides: 6. Repertoires were generated with immunoSEQ multiplex PCR, while TCRdb's copy carries only in-frame clones and drops some. The table includes about 130,000 clones, 84% detected once. The entry originates in a study of blood T cell repertoires in COVID-19. For the study at large: Whether acute or convalescent, the COVID-19 samples came from the United States, Italy and Spain.

The clonotype comes from a human donor in a cohort sampled during active COVID-19. This chain links TRBV7-9 with TRBJ1-6, with 7 bases matching TRBD1. Specimen: peripheral blood. CDR3 nucleotides: TGTGCCAGCAGCTTGGCCGGGACAGCAAATTCACCCCTCCACTTT. Translated, it gives CASSLAGTANSPLHF.